This is a list of T cell receptor beta chains from one sample in a study of blood T cell repertoires in COVID-19. Assay: immunoSEQ multiplex PCR; the TCRdb copy retains only in-frame clones and omits some. Of some 220,000 clones listed, approximately 82% are singletons. Material for sequencing was peripheral blood. The receptors stem from a man in his fifties or sixties with active or convalescent COVID-19. Both conserved end residues are part of each CDR3. Each record gives: J gene, V gene, clone size, D gene, CDR3 DNA, CDR3 protein. D genes are given only for firm matches. Expanded clones are given a class, and other clones once, few, many or no size at all.

J gene: TRBJ2-7; V gene: TRBV4-1; clone size: .; D gene: TRBD2; CDR3 DNA: TGCGCCAGCAGCCAACTAGCGGGGACCTACGAGCAGTACTTC; CDR3 protein: CASSQLAGTYEQYF
J gene: TRBJ2-1; V gene: TRBV6-2/TRBV6-3; clone size: .; D gene: TRBD1; CDR3 DNA: TGTGCCAGCAGTTACCCCGAACAGGGGTCCTTCTTC; CDR3 protein: CASSYPEQGSFF
J gene: TRBJ1-6; V gene: TRBV2; clone size: many; D gene: .; CDR3 DNA: TGTGCCAGCAGCGACAACCCCGCCTATTCACCCCTCCACTTT; CDR3 protein: CASSDNPAYSPLHF
J gene: TRBJ1-1; V gene: TRBV7-9; clone size: .; D gene: .; CDR3 DNA: TGTGCCAGCAGCTTAGTGACAGGAGGCACTGAAGCTTTCTTT; CDR3 protein: CASSLVTGGTEAFF
J gene: TRBJ1-3; V gene: TRBV4-2; clone size: once; D gene: TRBD1; CDR3 DNA: TGTGCCAGCAGCCGCGGACAGGGAGGGAGTCTGAGTGGAAACACCATATATTTT; CDR3 protein: CASSRGQGGSLSGNTIYF
J gene: TRBJ2-5; V gene: TRBV4-1; clone size: .; D gene: TRBD1; CDR3 DNA: TGCGCCAGCAGCCAAATGGGACAGGGAAGGGAGACCCAGTACTTC; CDR3 protein: CASSQMGQGRETQYF
J gene: TRBJ2-2; V gene: TRBV11-2; clone size: .; D gene: .; CDR3 DNA: TGTGCCAGCAGCTATGGTGGGACACTCTCGGGGGAGCTGTTTTTT; CDR3 protein: CASSYGGTLSGELFF
J gene: TRBJ2-1; V gene: TRBV5-4; clone size: .; D gene: TRBD1; CDR3 DNA: TGTGCCAGCAGCGGGACAGGGGGCCGGAATGAGCAGTTCTTC; CDR3 protein: CASSGTGGRNEQFF
J gene: TRBJ2-1; V gene: TRBV19; clone size: .; D gene: TRBD1; CDR3 DNA: TGTGCCAGTAGTACCACAATCACAGGGGTACGATACAATGAGCAGTTCTTC; CDR3 protein: CASSTTITGVRYNEQFF
J gene: TRBJ2-4; V gene: TRBV19; clone size: few; D gene: .; CDR3 DNA: TGTGCCAGTAGTATAGGAGGCAGAGTAGCCAAAAACATTCAGTACTTC; CDR3 protein: CASSIGGRVAKNIQYF
J gene: TRBJ1-1; V gene: TRBV4-1; clone size: .; D gene: TRBD1; CDR3 DNA: TGCGCCAGCAGCCAACGAGGGACAGGGGTCGTTTCGACTGAAGCTTTCTTT; CDR3 protein: CASSQRGTGVVSTEAFF
J gene: TRBJ1-1; V gene: TRBV7-9; clone size: .; D gene: .; CDR3 DNA: TGTGCCAGCAGCAGGACAGCGAACACTGAAGCTTTCTTT; CDR3 protein: CASSRTANTEAFF
J gene: TRBJ1-2; V gene: TRBV5-1; clone size: .; D gene: TRBD1; CDR3 DNA: TGCGCCAGCAGCACAACAGGGGGCGGGGATGGCTACACCTTC; CDR3 protein: CASSTTGGGDGYTF
J gene: TRBJ2-1; V gene: TRBV5-6; clone size: .; D gene: .; CDR3 DNA: TGTGCCAGCAGCTTGACAGTGGGCAATGAGCAGTTCTTC; CDR3 protein: CASSLTVGNEQFF
J gene: TRBJ2-5; V gene: TRBV6-6; clone size: .; D gene: TRBD2; CDR3 DNA: TGTGCCAGCAGTTACCCGGCTAGCGGGTACCAAGAGACCCAGTACTTC; CDR3 protein: CASSYPASGYQETQYF
J gene: TRBJ2-5; V gene: TRBV6-5; clone size: .; D gene: TRBD1; CDR3 DNA: TGTGCCACAAACCACAGGGGGCGCGAGACCCAGTACTTC; CDR3 protein: CATNHRGRETQYF
J gene: TRBJ1-2; V gene: TRBV18; clone size: .; D gene: .; CDR3 DNA: TGTGCCAGCTCACTAGGACAGATTTATGGCTACACCTTC; CDR3 protein: CASSLGQIYGYTF
J gene: TRBJ1-6; V gene: TRBV5-4; clone size: .; D gene: .; CDR3 DNA: TGTGCCAGCAGCCCGCAAACAGGGTTGAAAAATTCACCCCTCCACTTT; CDR3 protein: CASSPQTGLKNSPLHF
J gene: TRBJ2-1; V gene: TRBV29-1; clone size: .; D gene: TRBD1; CDR3 DNA: TGCAGCGTCAGAAGGGACAGGGGGCGATCGGGTGAGCAGTTCTTC; CDR3 protein: CSVRRDRGRSGEQFF
J gene: TRBJ1-6; V gene: TRBV7-2; clone size: few; D gene: TRBD1; CDR3 DNA: TGTGCCAGCAGCTCCCGACAGGGGGGACATTCACCCCTCCACTTT; CDR3 protein: CASSSRQGGHSPLHF
J gene: TRBJ2-7; V gene: TRBV7-2; clone size: .; D gene: .; CDR3 DNA: TGTGCCAGCAGCTTAACAGACCGCTACGAGCAGTACTTC; CDR3 protein: CASSLTDRYEQYF
J gene: TRBJ2-1; V gene: TRBV27; clone size: .; D gene: .; CDR3 DNA: TGTGCCAGCAGTTCCTCCAGTTCGTACAATGAGCAGTTCTTC; CDR3 protein: CASSSSSSYNEQFF
J gene: TRBJ2-7; V gene: TRBV5-1; clone size: few; D gene: TRBD1; CDR3 DNA: TGCGCCAGCAGCTTGCTAGGACAGGGGGTATCGGGCTCCTACGAGCAGTACTTC; CDR3 protein: CASSLLGQGVSGSYEQYF
J gene: TRBJ2-7; V gene: TRBV21-1; clone size: few; D gene: .; CDR3 DNA: TGTGCCAGCAGCAAAATGAAAGAGGGGGAGGGAGGCTACGAGCAGTACTTC; CDR3 protein: CASSKMKEGEGGYEQYF
J gene: TRBJ2-4; V gene: TRBV28; clone size: .; D gene: TRBD1; CDR3 DNA: TGTGCCAGCAGCATCCCCAGGGGGCCCCCCGGGGACATTCAGTACTTC; CDR3 protein: CASSIPRGPPGDIQYF
J gene: TRBJ1-2; V gene: TRBV24-1; clone size: once; D gene: .; CDR3 DNA: TGTGCCTCAGAACAGGCCCTCTATGGCTACACCTTC; CDR3 protein: CASEQALYGYTF
J gene: TRBJ1-5; V gene: TRBV2; clone size: .; D gene: TRBD1; CDR3 DNA: TGTGCCAGCAGTGCGACCGGGACAGGGTATCAGCCCCAGCATTTT; CDR3 protein: CASSATGTGYQPQHF
J gene: TRBJ2-5; V gene: TRBV7-2; clone size: .; D gene: TRBD1; CDR3 DNA: TGTGCCAGCAGCTTGGGGACAGTATACGAGACCCAGTACTTC; CDR3 protein: CASSLGTVYETQYF
J gene: TRBJ2-3; V gene: TRBV19; clone size: .; D gene: TRBD1; CDR3 DNA: TGTGCCAGTAGTATAGGGCCACAGGGGGTTACAGATACGCAGTATTTT; CDR3 protein: CASSIGPQGVTDTQYF
J gene: TRBJ2-5; V gene: TRBV28; clone size: .; D gene: .; CDR3 DNA: TGTGCCAGCAGTCCCAAGACAGGGAGCGGAGGGGAGACCCAGTACTTC; CDR3 protein: CASSPKTGSGGETQYF
J gene: TRBJ2-5; V gene: TRBV18; clone size: .; D gene: TRBD2; CDR3 DNA: TGTGCCAGCTCACCTATACAGACTAGCGGGAGAGGGAAGACCCAGTACTTC; CDR3 protein: CASSPIQTSGRGKTQYF
J gene: TRBJ1-5; V gene: TRBV4-1; clone size: .; D gene: TRBD1; CDR3 DNA: TGCGCCAGCAGCCAGATGACAGGGGACTATCGCAATCAGCCCCAGCATTTT; CDR3 protein: CASSQMTGDYRNQPQHF
J gene: TRBJ1-1; V gene: TRBV4-1; clone size: .; D gene: TRBD1; CDR3 DNA: TGCGCCAGCAGCCAAGATGGGGGGACAGGGATGAACACTGAAGCTTTCTTT; CDR3 protein: CASSQDGGTGMNTEAFF
J gene: TRBJ2-3; V gene: TRBV7-8; clone size: .; D gene: .; CDR3 DNA: TGTGCCAGCAGCGCAGACGCCCTAACAGGGATCCTACCAGATACGCAGTATTTT; CDR3 protein: CASSADALTGILPDTQYF
J gene: TRBJ2-5; V gene: TRBV4-2; clone size: .; D gene: TRBD1; CDR3 DNA: TGTGCCAGCAGCCCCTGGGGCGGACAGGCGAAAGAGACCCAGTACTTC; CDR3 protein: CASSPWGGQAKETQYF
J gene: TRBJ2-1; V gene: TRBV15; clone size: .; D gene: .; CDR3 DNA: TGTGCCACCAGCAGGCTCGCGGGTGAGCAGTTCTTC; CDR3 protein: CATSRLAGEQFF
J gene: TRBJ2-1; V gene: TRBV6-4; clone size: .; D gene: TRBD2; CDR3 DNA: TGTGCCAGCAGCCTCGGGACTAGCGCCTACAATGAGCAGTTCTTC; CDR3 protein: CASSLGTSAYNEQFF
J gene: TRBJ2-1; V gene: TRBV7-6; clone size: .; D gene: TRBD2; CDR3 DNA: TGTGCCAGCAGCTTAGGGGTTTACGGGGGGGCCCCCTACAATGAGCAGTTCTTC; CDR3 protein: CASSLGVYGGAPYNEQFF
J gene: TRBJ1-1; V gene: TRBV6-5; clone size: .; D gene: TRBD1; CDR3 DNA: TGTGCCAGCAGTTCGACAGGGGGCCGGATTGAAGCTTTCTTT; CDR3 protein: CASSSTGGRIEAFF
J gene: TRBJ2-1; V gene: TRBV27; clone size: .; D gene: TRBD2; CDR3 DNA: TGTGCCAGCAGTCCCCGGGGACTAGCGGGAGCTGGTGAGCAGTTCTTC; CDR3 protein: CASSPRGLAGAGEQFF
J gene: TRBJ1-2; V gene: TRBV4-1; clone size: few; D gene: TRBD1; CDR3 DNA: TGCGCCAGCAGCACCGCGACCGGGACAGGGTTTGGCTACACCTTC; CDR3 protein: CASSTATGTGFGYTF
J gene: TRBJ2-3; V gene: TRBV27; clone size: many; D gene: .; CDR3 DNA: TGTGCCAGCGGCACTAGCTCGGGGTTTGATACGCAGTATTTT; CDR3 protein: CASGTSSGFDTQYF
J gene: TRBJ2-5; V gene: TRBV7-2; clone size: .; D gene: TRBD2; CDR3 DNA: TGTGCCAGCAGCTTAAGGTTTTGGCCAAGGGGAGGGCTAGAGACCCAGTACTTC; CDR3 protein: CASSLRFWPRGGLETQYF
J gene: TRBJ1-2; V gene: TRBV18; clone size: .; D gene: TRBD1; CDR3 DNA: TGTGCCAGCTCACAAAGAGGGGGCGCCAGCTATGGCTACACCTTC; CDR3 protein: CASSQRGGASYGYTF
J gene: TRBJ2-5; V gene: TRBV5-1; clone size: .; D gene: .; CDR3 DNA: TGCGCCAGCAGCCACCCGACAGATCAAGAGACCCAGTACTTC; CDR3 protein: CASSHPTDQETQYF
J gene: TRBJ1-5; V gene: TRBV20-1; clone size: .; D gene: .; CDR3 DNA: TGCAGTGCTAGTCTGGGGGGAAGCAATCAGCCCCAGCATTTT; CDR3 protein: CSASLGGSNQPQHF
J gene: TRBJ2-4; V gene: TRBV19; clone size: few; D gene: .; CDR3 DNA: TGTGCCAGTAGTATAGGGCTGGGGCTAGCCAAAAACATTCAGTACTTC; CDR3 protein: CASSIGLGLAKNIQYF
J gene: TRBJ1-2; V gene: TRBV4-1; clone size: .; D gene: .; CDR3 DNA: TGCGCCAGCACCCCAAGATATGATGTTCCCTCCTATCGCTACACCTTC; CDR3 protein: CASTPRYDVPSYRYTF
J gene: TRBJ2-3; V gene: TRBV19; clone size: .; D gene: .; CDR3 DNA: TGTGCCAGTAGTATAGGGAAGGGGACAGATACGCAGTATTTT; CDR3 protein: CASSIGKGTDTQYF
J gene: TRBJ2-7; V gene: TRBV13; clone size: .; D gene: TRBD2; CDR3 DNA: TGTGCCAGCAGCTTACTTATTGCCCCCGGACTAGCGGGAGCTGAGGAGGGTTCCTACGAGCAGTACTTC; CDR3 protein: CASSLLIAPGLAGAEEGSYEQYF